Below, 17 T cell receptor beta chains from the same sample are listed, as sequenced in a study of identical twins. TCRdb re-called the 5' RACE reads through MiXCR, storing one row per CDR3 protein. The sample carries 350,000 or so distinct CDR3 sequences, approximately 9.1% recorded once. Sequencing used naive T cells sorted from blood. These TCRs come from a woman between 45 and 65 years old in good health.

V is TRBV7-9 and J is TRBJ2-7; D tentatively reads TRBD1 or TRBD2 (5 bases each). Germline CDR1 and CDR2: SEHNR and FQNEAQ (reference sequence). Trimming removed 5 bases at V and 5 bases at J, with 13 bases between. This CDR3 comprises 13 residues. The CDR3 here is CASSLVEGNEQYF. CDR3 DNA sequence: TGTGCCAGCAGCCTCGTCGAGGGGAACGAGCAGTACTTC.

This clonotype has only a few counts. The chain recombines TRBV19 with TRBJ1-2, with 9 bases identical to TRBD1. CDR3 length: 14 residues. Germline CDR1 reads LNHDA; CDR2 reads SQIVND (reference sequence). Trimming cost V 6 bases and J 8 bases; bases outside gene matches: 10. CDR3 sequence reads: CASSIRDRANGYTF. The CDR3 DNA is TGTGCCAGTAGCATCAGGGACAGGGCAAACGGCTACACCTTC.

A few counts support this clonotype. The CDR3 nucleotides are TGCAGCGTTGCGACTCGTGAGCAGTTCTTC. Amino acids: CSVATREQFF. The gene calls are TRBV29-1 and TRBJ2-1, with D uncertain. This CDR3 comprises 10 residues. Germline CDR1 SQVTM, CDR2 ANQGSEA. V gave up 4 bases and J gave up 9 bases, with 7 bases separating them.

This clonotype turned up a few times. CDR3 in amino acids: CATSRERTGSGYTF. The DNA for the CDR3 is TGTGCCACCAGCAGAGAGAGGACAGGATCGGGCTACACCTTC. The chain combines TRBV15 with TRBJ1-2; 7 nucleotides agree with TRBD1. In germline, CDR1 is LNHNV, CDR2 YYDKDF (reference sequence). Germline trimming cut 0 bases from V and 8 bases from J; bases unmatched to any gene: 6. The CDR3 spans 14 residues.

This clonotype has more than one count but fewer than ten. The chain recombines TRBV5-6 with TRBJ2-3, with a weak D call TRBD2 (7 bases). Trimming left V 1 base short and J 2 bases short, with 17 bases between. Germline loops: CDR1 SGHDT, CDR2 YYEEEE. The CDR3 runs to 17 residues. CDR3 sequence reads: CASSLWGAGADTDTQYF. CDR3 bases: TGTGCCAGCAGCTTGTGGGGGGCGGGAGCTGACACAGATACGCAGTATTTT.

This clonotype was observed at least ten times. In DNA form, the CDR3 reads TGCGCCAGCAGTCAAGGACAGGGCCGGGGGGCTTTCTTT. Protein: CASSQGQGRGAFF. This chain links TRBV5-1 with TRBJ1-1; 8 bases map to TRBD1. The CDR3 is made up of 13 amino acids. Germline CDR1 and CDR2: SGHRS and YFSETQ. V gave up 5 bases and J gave up 11 bases; unmatched junction bases: 11.

This clonotype turned up a few times. This chain joins TRBV6-5 and TRBJ1-6, with 7 bases aligning to TRBD1. CDR1 and CDR2 (germline): MNHEY, SVGAGI. Germline trimming cut 1 base from V and 10 bases from J; bases unmatched to any gene: 4. This CDR3 has 14 residues. CDR3 loop: CASSYFGGGSPLHF. CDR3 bases: TGTGCCAGCAGTTACTTTGGAGGGGGCTCACCCCTCCACTTT.

There are many counts of this clonotype. J is TRBJ1-5 and V is TRBV30; no definite D call. The V gene lost 1 base and the J gene lost 7 bases, with 11 bases spanning the gap. The CDR3 is 13 residues long. Germline V gives CDR1 GTSNPN, CDR2 SVGIG (reference sequence). The CDR3 region is CAWSDSSIQPQHF. The CDR3 nucleotides read TGTGCCTGGAGTGACAGCTCTATACAGCCCCAGCATTTT.

This clonotype came up a few times. For the CDR3, the DNA is TGTGCCAGCAGCTTGAGTTTCACGAACACTGAAGCTTTCTTT. Amino acids: CASSLSFTNTEAFF. This chain connects TRBV7-2 to TRBJ1-1; D is unclear. The CDR3 runs to 14 residues. Germline CDR1 SGHTA, CDR2 FQGNSA. Trimming took 3 bases from V and 1 from J, leaving 9 bases between them.

This clonotype was observed a handful of times. V gene TRBV18 combines with J gene TRBJ2-2; D gene ambiguous. CDR1 is KGHSH and CDR2 is LQKENI in the germline V gene. Deletions cut 1 base from V and 1 base from J, with 10 bases between. This CDR3 has 16 residues. The CDR3, as DNA: TGTGCCAGCTCACCACTTACACAGAAGAACACCGGGGAGCTGTTTTTT. Its translation is CASSPLTQKNTGELFF.

This clonotype was detected many times. The genes are TRBV6-1 and TRBJ1-1; no clear D gene. The germline V gene encodes CDR1 MNHNS and CDR2 SASEGT. Trimming left V 2 bases short and J 3 bases short, with 4 bases between. The CDR3 consists of 12 residues. This CDR3 reads CASSEFDTEAFF. In nucleotides, the CDR3 is TGTGCCAGCAGTGAATTTGACACTGAAGCTTTCTTT.

The rearrangement links TRBV4-1 to TRBJ2-2; TRBD2 matches 7 bases. This CDR3 has 16 residues. In germline, CDR1 is MGHRA, CDR2 YSYEKL. The V segment lost 0 bases and the J segment 3 bases; nucleotides outside the gene matches: 4. CDR3 region: CASSQDPGGDTGELFF. CDR3 sequence (DNA): TGCGCCAGCAGCCAAGATCCGGGAGGTGACACCGGGGAGCTGTTTTTT.

This clonotype showed up just a few times. This rearrangement joins TRBV19 to TRBJ2-7; no clear D gene. V lost 6 bases and J 6 bases, leaving 12 bases between the germline ends. The CDR3 sequence is 12 residues long. Germline lookup yields CDR1 LNHDA and CDR2 SQIVND (reference sequence). The CDR3 protein is CASRRVPGEQYF. For the CDR3, the DNA is TGTGCCAGTAGAAGGGTCCCTGGCGAGCAGTACTTC.

The V gene is TRBV10-3, the J gene TRBJ2-5; 12 positions match TRBD2. After removal of 6 bases from V and 8 bases from J, the junction contained 7 bases not matched to a gene. The CDR3 spans 14 residues. The germline V gene encodes CDR1 ENHRY and CDR2 SYGVKD. CDR3 in amino acids: CAIRPLAGGGTQYF. DNA for the CDR3: TGTGCCATCAGACCACTAGCGGGAGGCGGTACCCAGTACTTC.

This clonotype was found many times. This chain links TRBV3-1 with TRBJ2-7; D is ambiguous. V lost 5 bases, J lost 0 bases, and 14 bases lay in between. The CDR3 is 15 residues long. From germline, CDR1 is LGHDT and CDR2 YNNKEL (reference sequence). The CDR3 spells CASSTSWASSYEQYF. CDR3 DNA: TGTGCCAGCAGCACCAGCTGGGCAAGCTCCTACGAGCAGTACTTC.

V and J are TRBV4-1 and TRBJ1-4; D possibly corresponds to TRBD1 (5 bases). CDR1 is MGHRA and CDR2 is YSYEKL in the germline V gene. There are 16 residues in the CDR3. Trimming left V 1 base short and J 4 bases short, with 13 bases between. The DNA of the CDR3 is TGCGCCAGCAGCCAAGGGGGACTCCCGATTAATGAAAAACTGTTTTTT. Its protein is CASSQGGLPINEKLFF.

This rearrangement joins TRBV4-1 to TRBJ2-1; maybe TRBD2 (6 bases). The CDR3 loop spans 18 amino acids. V was trimmed by 3 bases and J by 5 bases, leaving 23 bases between them. CDR1 and CDR2 (germline): MGHRA, YSYEKL. CDR3 amino acids: CASSQGVPRGNGDNEQFF. Written as DNA, the CDR3 is TGCGCCAGCAGCCAGGGCGTTCCCCGGGGGAACGGGGACAATGAGCAGTTCTTC.